This TCR beta chain was captured by sequencing in a study of T-cell memory formation after mild COVID-19. Overall study context: Clustering of TCRs was largely donor specific. Points from the study as a whole: From day 15 to 85, contracting clones were balanced between CD4 and CD8, whereas later expanders leaned toward CD4+.

Using its own MiXCR run on the 5' RACE reads, TCRdb lists one record per CDR3 protein. The table has under 350,000 distinct CDR3 sequences, about 17% seen once; the top ten hold roughly 25%. A remark on this clonotype: Its antigen is still unknown.

This sequence originates from a man younger than 30 who had mild COVID-19 (a few samples of this study predate the infection). Cell type and time point are not known. The specimen sequenced was PBMCs or a T cell subset sorted from them (not recorded which).

This chain's CDR3 is CASSSRQGRNGYTF. In DNA form, the CDR3 reads TGTGCCAGCAGCTCCCGACAGGGAAGAAATGGCTACACCTTC. The V gene is TRBV7-9, the J gene TRBJ1-2; 7 bases line up with TRBD1. There are 14 residues in the CDR3. V was pared by 4 bases and J by 6 bases, with 8 bases of the junction left unmatched. The germline V gene has CDR1 SEHNR and CDR2 FQNEAQ (reference sequence).